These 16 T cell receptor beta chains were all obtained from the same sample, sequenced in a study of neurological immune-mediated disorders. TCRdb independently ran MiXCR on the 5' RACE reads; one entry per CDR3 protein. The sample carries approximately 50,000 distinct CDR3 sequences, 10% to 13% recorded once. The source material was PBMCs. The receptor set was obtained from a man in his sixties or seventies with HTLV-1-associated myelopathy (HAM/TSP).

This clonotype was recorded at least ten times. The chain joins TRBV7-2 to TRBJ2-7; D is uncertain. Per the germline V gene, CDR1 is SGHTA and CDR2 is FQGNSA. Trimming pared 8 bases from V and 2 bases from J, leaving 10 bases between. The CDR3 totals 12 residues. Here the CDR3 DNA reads TGTGCCAGCGCGGTGGATCCCTACGAGCAGTACTTC. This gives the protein CASAVDPYEQYF.

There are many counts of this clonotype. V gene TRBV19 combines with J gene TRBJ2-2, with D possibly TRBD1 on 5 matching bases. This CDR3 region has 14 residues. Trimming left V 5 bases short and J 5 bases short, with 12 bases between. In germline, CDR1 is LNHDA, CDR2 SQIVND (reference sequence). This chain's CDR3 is CASSPQGHTGELFF. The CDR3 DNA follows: TGTGCCAGTAGTCCACAAGGACATACCGGGGAGCTGTTTTTT.

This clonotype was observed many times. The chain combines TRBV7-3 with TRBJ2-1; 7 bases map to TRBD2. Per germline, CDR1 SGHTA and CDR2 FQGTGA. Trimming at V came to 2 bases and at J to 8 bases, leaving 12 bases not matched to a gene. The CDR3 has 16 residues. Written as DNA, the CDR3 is TGTGCCAGCAGCTTATTCGGGACTACCCAGGCATATGAGCAGTTCTTC. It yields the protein CASSLFGTTQAYEQFF.

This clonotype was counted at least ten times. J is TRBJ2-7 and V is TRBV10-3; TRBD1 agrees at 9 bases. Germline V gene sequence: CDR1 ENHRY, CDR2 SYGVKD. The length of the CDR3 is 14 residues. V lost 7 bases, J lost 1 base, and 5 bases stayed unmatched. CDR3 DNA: TGTGCCATCACACCGACAGGGGGGTCCTACGAGCAGTACTTC. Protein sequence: CAITPTGGSYEQYF.

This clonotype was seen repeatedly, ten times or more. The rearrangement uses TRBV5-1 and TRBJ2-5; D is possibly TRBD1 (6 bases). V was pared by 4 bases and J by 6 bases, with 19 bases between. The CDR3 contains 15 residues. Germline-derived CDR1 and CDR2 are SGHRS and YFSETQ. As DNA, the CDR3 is TGCGCCAGCAGCCCCGCACAGGGATCCTCGAAGACCCAGTACTTC. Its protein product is CASSPAQGSSKTQYF.

The CDR3 protein is CASSYGYRGGGPSQYF. DNA of the CDR3: TGTGCCAGCAGTTACGGCTACCGGGGCGGGGGCCCCTCGCAGTATTTT. V and J are TRBV6-2 or TRBV6-3 and TRBJ2-3; a possible D gene is TRBD2 (7 bases). Germline V gene sequence: CDR1 MNHEY, CDR2 SVGEGT. The germline V and J ends were trimmed by 2 bases and 10 bases, with 22 bases remaining between them. This CDR3 spans 16 amino acids.

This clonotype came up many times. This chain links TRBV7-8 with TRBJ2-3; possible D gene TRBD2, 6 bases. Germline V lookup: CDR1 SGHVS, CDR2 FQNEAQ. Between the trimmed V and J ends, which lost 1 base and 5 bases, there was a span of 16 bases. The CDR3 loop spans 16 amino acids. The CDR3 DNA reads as TGTGCCAGCAGCTTAGTCGGTCCGGGAGTAGGAGATACGCAGTATTTT. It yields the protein CASSLVGPGVGDTQYF.

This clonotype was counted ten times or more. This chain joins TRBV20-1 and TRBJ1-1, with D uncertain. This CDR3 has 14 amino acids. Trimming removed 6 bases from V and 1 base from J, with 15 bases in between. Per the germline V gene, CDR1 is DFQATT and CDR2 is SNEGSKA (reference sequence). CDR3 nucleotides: TGCAGTGCCCGAGCGGGATCTGGGAACACTGAAGCTTTCTTT. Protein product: CSARAGSGNTEAFF.

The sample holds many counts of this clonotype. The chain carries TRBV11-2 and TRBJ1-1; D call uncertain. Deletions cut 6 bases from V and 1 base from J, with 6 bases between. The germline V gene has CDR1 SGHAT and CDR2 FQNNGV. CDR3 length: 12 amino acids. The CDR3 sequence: CASSYTNTEAFF. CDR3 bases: TGTGCCAGCAGTTATACGAACACTGAAGCTTTCTTT.

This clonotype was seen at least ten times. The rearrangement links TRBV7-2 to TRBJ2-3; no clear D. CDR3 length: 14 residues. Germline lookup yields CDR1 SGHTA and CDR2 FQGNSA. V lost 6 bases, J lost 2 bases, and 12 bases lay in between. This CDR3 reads CASSEVFTTDTQYF. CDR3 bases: TGTGCCAGCAGTGAGGTTTTTACCACAGATACGCAGTATTTT.

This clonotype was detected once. The DNA of the CDR3 is TGTGCCATCAGGGACAAGGGGCGCGGAAACACCATATATTTT. It specifies CAIRDKGRGNTIYF. The V and J genes are TRBV10-3 and TRBJ1-3, with D perhaps TRBD1 (5 bases). The V end was cut by 6 bases, the J end by 4 bases, with 13 bases between. Germline V lookup: CDR1 ENHRY, CDR2 SYGVKD. The length of the CDR3 is 14 residues.

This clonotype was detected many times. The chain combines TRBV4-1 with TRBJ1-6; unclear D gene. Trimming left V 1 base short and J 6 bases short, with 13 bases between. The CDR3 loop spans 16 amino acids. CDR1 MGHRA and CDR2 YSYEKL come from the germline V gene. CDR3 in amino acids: CASSQVEGRFNSPLHF. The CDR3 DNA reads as TGCGCCAGCAGCCAAGTGGAGGGCCGATTTAATTCACCCCTCCACTTT.

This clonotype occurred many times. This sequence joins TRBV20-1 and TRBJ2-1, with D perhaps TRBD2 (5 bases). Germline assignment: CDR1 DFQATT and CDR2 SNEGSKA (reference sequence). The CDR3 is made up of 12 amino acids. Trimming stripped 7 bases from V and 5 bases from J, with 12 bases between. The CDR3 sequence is CSGRSAHNEQFF. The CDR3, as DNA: TGCAGTGGGAGGAGCGCCCACAATGAGCAGTTCTTC.

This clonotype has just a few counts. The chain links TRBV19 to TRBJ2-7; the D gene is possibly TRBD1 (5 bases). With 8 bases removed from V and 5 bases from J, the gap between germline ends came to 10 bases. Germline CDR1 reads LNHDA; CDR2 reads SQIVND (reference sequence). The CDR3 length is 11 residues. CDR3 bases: TGTGCCAGTTCGGAAGGGGACGAGCAGTACTTC. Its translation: CASSEGDEQYF. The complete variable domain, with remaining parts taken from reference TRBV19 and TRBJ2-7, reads DGGITQSPKYLFRKEGQNVTLSCEQNLNHDAMYWYRQDPGQGLRLIYYSQIVNDFQKGDIAEGYSVSREKKESFPLTVTSAQKNPTAFYLCASSEGDEQYFGPGTRLTVT.

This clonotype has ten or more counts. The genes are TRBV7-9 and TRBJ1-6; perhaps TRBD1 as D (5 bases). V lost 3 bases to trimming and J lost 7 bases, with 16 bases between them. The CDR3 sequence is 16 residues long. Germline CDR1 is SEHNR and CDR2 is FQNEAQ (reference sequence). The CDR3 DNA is TGTGCCAGCAGCTTCGCCTTCGGGACTGAGAATTCACCCCTCCACTTT. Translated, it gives CASSFAFGTENSPLHF.

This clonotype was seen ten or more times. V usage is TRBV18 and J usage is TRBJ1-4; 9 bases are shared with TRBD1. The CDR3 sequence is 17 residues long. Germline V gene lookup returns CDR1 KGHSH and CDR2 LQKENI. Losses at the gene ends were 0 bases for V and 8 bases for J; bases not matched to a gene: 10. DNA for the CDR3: TGTGCCAGCTCACCACCACAGGGGGCGAGAAGAGGGGAAAAACTGTTTTTT. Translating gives CASSPPQGARRGEKLFF. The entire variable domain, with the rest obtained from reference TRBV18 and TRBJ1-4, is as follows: NAGVMQNPRHLVRRRGQEARLRCSPMKGHSHVYWYRQLPEEGLKFMVYLQKENIIDESGMPKERFSAEFPKEGPSILRIQQVVRGDSAAYFCASSPPQGARRGEKLFFGSGTQLSVL.